The 27 T cell receptor beta chains below were found in one sample sequenced in a study of T-cell reconstitution after alpha-beta-depleted transplantation in children (TCRdb year 2016). Receptor libraries were prepared by PCR. TCRdb records Illumina HiSeq 2500 as the sequencer. Molecular barcoding was employed in the preparation of TCR libraries, with unique molecular identifiers being used to normalize TCRbeta repertoire quantification. Through fastp at Q25 and MiXCR, TCRdb rebuilt clones from the public reads, retaining in-frame beta chains. Here each entry gathers all rows of one CDR3 protein and keeps the most common genes and DNA. The table for this sample lists about 500,000 distinct CDR3 sequences; 30% to 35% of them were counted only once. About 2.3% of the sample goes to the ten largest clones. The sequenced sample was PBMCs from the stem cell graft donor, obtained from the stem cell graft. The source is a human donor who donated a stem cell graft to a child with aplastic anemia.

This clonotype was detected only a few times. This chain joins TRBV6-1 and TRBJ2-3; 9 bases agree with TRBD1. Germline V CDR1 and CDR2: MNHNS, SASEGT. The trim removed 5 bases at V and 7 bases at J, leaving 13 bases unmatched. CDR3 size: 16 residues. CDR3 DNA: TGTGCCAGCAGTCATTTCCGGGACAGGGTAGGAAATACGCAGTATTTT. This sequence encodes CASSHFRDRVGNTQYF.

The rearrangement links TRBV18 to TRBJ2-5; 8 bases are shared with TRBD1. J was trimmed by 5 bases and V by 3 bases; bases with no gene match: 8. CDR1 is KGHSH and CDR2 is LQKENI in the germline V gene. The length of the CDR3 is 15 residues. In DNA form, the CDR3 reads TGTGCCAGCTCACCGGACAGGGCGTTAGGGGAGACCCAGTACTTC. Its translation: CASSPDRALGETQYF. Full variable domain (outside the CDR3, taken from reference TRBV18 and TRBJ2-5): NAGVMQNPRHLVRRRGQEARLRCSPMKGHSHVYWYRQLPEEGLKFMVYLQKENIIDESGMPKERFSAEFPKEGPSILRIQQVVRGDSAAYFCASSPDRALGETQYFGPGTRLLVL.

The rearrangement joins TRBV19 to TRBJ2-1; D is unresolved. The CDR3 extends over 13 amino acids. V lost 1 base, J lost 6 bases, and 7 bases lay in between. Germline CDR1 LNHDA, CDR2 SQIVND (reference sequence). Here the CDR3 reads CASSIGFGNEQFF. DNA of the CDR3: TGTGCCAGTAGTATAGGATTTGGCAATGAGCAGTTCTTC.

This clonotype was detected a few times. The CDR3 sequence: CASSPSDRGEGYTF. CDR3 DNA sequence: TGTGCCAGCAGTCCATCGGACAGGGGAGAAGGCTACACCTTC. This chain connects TRBV12-3 or TRBV12-4 to TRBJ1-2, with 9 bases lining up with TRBD1. The junction had 9 bases not matched to a gene; V was cut back by 5 bases and J by 8 bases. The CDR3 totals 14 residues.

V and J are TRBV11-2 and TRBJ2-3; TRBD2 matches at 11 bases. The CDR3 length is 20 residues. V lost 2 bases and J lost 2; bases outside the gene matches: 15. Germline CDR1 SGHAT, CDR2 FQNNGV. The CDR3, as DNA: TGTGCCAGCAGCTTATATCTGACAGGAGGGGGACTAGCGGCCACAGATACGCAGTATTTT. Translation: CASSLYLTGGGLAATDTQYF.

There are a few counts of this clonotype. This chain joins TRBV20-1 and TRBJ2-2; D is undetermined. Germline V lookup: CDR1 DFQATT, CDR2 SNEGSKA (reference sequence). Between the trimmed V and J ends, which lost 6 bases and 0 bases, there was a span of 8 bases. This CDR3 is built from 13 residues. CDR3 DNA sequence: TGCAGTGCCGGGTGGGCGAACACCGGGGAGCTGTTTTTT. Its protein is CSAGWANTGELFF.

This clonotype was detected only a few times. The CDR3 DNA follows: TGTGCCACCAGTCAGGGAGCGGGAAATTTTAACAATGAGCAGTTCTTC. It yields the protein CATSQGAGNFNNEQFF. V usage is TRBV24-1 and J usage is TRBJ2-1, with 7 bases lining up with TRBD2. This CDR3 has 16 amino acids. Germline V CDR1 and CDR2: KGHDR, SFDVKD. J lost 5 bases, V lost 6 bases, and 12 bases had no gene match.

The chain carries TRBV4-1 and TRBJ2-1; 9 bases match TRBD2. The CDR3 has 16 residues. CDR1 and CDR2 from the germline V gene are MGHRA and YSYEKL. With V trimmed by 4 bases and J by 7 bases, 11 bases remained unmatched. The CDR3, as DNA: TGCGCCAGCAGCCCCCTGGGCGGGAGGGCCGTGAATGAGCAGTTCTTC. Its protein is CASSPLGGRAVNEQFF.

The gene calls are TRBV5-6 and TRBJ1-1, with D possibly matching TRBD1 (5 bases). This CDR3 is 15 amino acids long. CDR1 is SGHDT and CDR2 is YYEEEE in the germline V gene. Trimming removed 1 base at V and 2 bases at J, with 12 bases between. The CDR3 region has the DNA TGTGCCAGCAGCTTGTCGGGACGGTTTAACACTGAAGCTTTCTTT. This gives the protein CASSLSGRFNTEAFF.

This clonotype was detected a few times. V is TRBV12-3 or TRBV12-4 and J is TRBJ2-1; D remains unclear. This CDR3 has 12 amino acids. The V gene lost 3 bases and the J gene lost 9 bases, with 9 bases spanning the gap. CDR3 amino acids: CASSFRVREQFF. The CDR3, as DNA: TGTGCCAGCAGTTTTCGGGTCCGTGAGCAGTTCTTC.

The J gene is TRBJ1-2, the V gene TRBV18; the D gene is possibly TRBD1 (6 bases). The CDR3 loop spans 13 amino acids. Germline assignment: CDR1 KGHSH and CDR2 LQKENI. Trimming removed 2 bases from V and 6 bases from J, with 10 bases in between. The CDR3 nucleotides are TGTGCCAGCTCACCAATCAGGGGCGATGGCTACACCTTC. It translates to CASSPIRGDGYTF.

This clonotype was seen only a few times. This chain connects TRBV29-1 to TRBJ1-3; 7 bases line up with TRBD1. J gave up 0 bases and V 0 bases, and 14 bases lay outside the gene matches. The germline gives CDR1 SQVTM, CDR2 ANQGSEA. This CDR3 has 19 residues. CDR3 loop: CSVEDLGGDRAFSGNTIYF. CDR3 DNA: TGCAGCGTTGAAGATCTGGGGGGAGACAGGGCTTTCTCTGGAAACACCATATATTTT. Looking up the rest from reference TRBV29-1 and TRBJ1-3 gives the full variable domain: SAVISQKPSRDICQRGTSLTIQCQVDSQVTMMFWYRQQPGQSLTLIATANQGSEATYESGFVIDKFPISRPNLTFSTLTVSNMSPEDSSIYLCSVEDLGGDRAFSGNTIYFGEGSWLTVV.

Worth noting for this clonotype: Mismatch with germline at one junction end may stem from a read error. J is TRBJ2-1 and V is TRBV28; 7 nucleotides match TRBD1. CDR3 size: 11 residues. Germline CDR1 is MDHEN and CDR2 is SYDVKM. The CDR3 DNA reads as TGTGCCAGCAGGAGGGACAGCGAGCACTTCTTC. This gives the protein CASRRDSEHFF.

The chain carries TRBV5-5 and TRBJ2-1; possibly TRBD1 or TRBD2 for D (5 bases each). With 1 base removed from V and 5 bases from J, the gap between germline ends came to 16 bases. The CDR3 has 16 amino acids. Germline V gene lookup returns CDR1 SGHKS and CDR2 YYEKEE (reference sequence). CDR3 region: CASSLLWDLRDNEQFF. DNA of the CDR3: TGTGCCAGCAGCTTGTTATGGGACCTGAGGGACAATGAGCAGTTCTTC.

CDR3 nucleotide sequence: TGTGCCAGCAGTACACCCGGGACAGGGGCCTACGAGCAGTACTTC. This encodes CASSTPGTGAYEQYF. The chain joins TRBV6-1 to TRBJ2-7, with 10 nucleotides matching TRBD1. This CDR3 is 15 amino acids long. Germline V CDR1 and CDR2: MNHNS, SASEGT. Unmatched junction bases numbered 6, after V lost 5 bases and J lost 2 bases.

The chain uses TRBV15 and TRBJ2-3; D uncertain. The CDR3 has 15 residues. Germline V gene sequence: CDR1 LNHNV, CDR2 YYDKDF (reference sequence). The V gene lost 4 bases and the J gene lost 10 bases, with 21 bases spanning the gap. CDR3 amino acids: CATSIGGDRGKAQYF. CDR3 nucleotide sequence: TGTGCCACCAGCATTGGTGGGGATCGCGGCAAGGCGCAGTATTTT.

This clonotype was counted a few times. The rearrangement joins TRBV12-3 or TRBV12-4 to TRBJ2-1; 7 bases are shared with TRBD2. After removal of 8 bases from V and 6 bases from J, the junction contained 10 bases not matched to a gene. This CDR3 is built from 14 residues. The DNA of the CDR3 is TGTGCCAGCGTTTCGGCGGGAGTATCCAATGAGCAGTTCTTC. This gives the protein CASVSAGVSNEQFF.

This clonotype was detected a few times. CDR3: CASSAIGNTIYF. In DNA form, the CDR3 reads TGTGCCAGCAGTGCCATTGGAAACACCATATATTTT. The V and J genes are TRBV25-1 and TRBJ1-3; D is uncertain. V was clipped by 4 bases and J by 3 bases, with 4 bases between them. This CDR3 spans 12 amino acids. The V gene's germline CDR1 is MGHDK and CDR2 SYGVNS.

This chain links TRBV5-1 with TRBJ2-1; TRBD2 aligns across 14 bases. The junction had 7 bases not matched to a gene; V was cut back by 4 bases and J by 7 bases. Germline V gene sequence: CDR1 SGHRS, CDR2 YFSETQ. This CDR3 has 16 residues. This CDR3 is CASSGTGTSGSNEQFF. The CDR3 nucleotides read TGCGCCAGCAGCGGCACCGGGACTAGCGGGAGTAATGAGCAGTTCTTC.

This clonotype was seen more than once but under ten times. The chain uses TRBV29-1 and TRBJ1-2; 7 bases align to TRBD1. The CDR3 loop spans 16 amino acids. Germline V CDR1 and CDR2: SQVTM, ANQGSEA. Trimming took 6 bases from V and 8 from J; bases not matched to a gene: 21. CDR3 protein: CSVPSIDREKVKGYTF. CDR3 DNA: TGCAGCGTCCCTAGTATCGACAGGGAGAAGGTGAAGGGCTACACCTTC.

The chain joins TRBV19 to TRBJ2-7, with 11 bases that match TRBD1. The CDR3 has 15 residues. The junction had 2 bases not matched to a gene; V was cut back by 1 base and J by 3 bases. The germline CDR1 and CDR2 sequences are LNHDA and SQIVND (reference sequence). DNA for the CDR3: TGTGCCAGTAGTATAGGGGACAGGGGGAGCTACGAGCAGTACTTC. It translates to CASSIGDRGSYEQYF. The variable domain in full, with the rest retrieved from reference TRBV19 and TRBJ2-7, is DGGITQSPKYLFRKEGQNVTLSCEQNLNHDAMYWYRQDPGQGLRLIYYSQIVNDFQKGDIAEGYSVSREKKESFPLTVTSAQKNPTAFYLCASSIGDRGSYEQYFGPGTRLTVT.

The rearrangement uses TRBV15 and TRBJ2-1, with D perhaps matching TRBD2 (6 bases). The V end lost 0 bases, the J end lost 4 bases, and 10 bases lay between the germline ends. Per germline, CDR1 LNHNV and CDR2 YYDKDF (reference sequence). The CDR3 contains 15 residues. The CDR3 sequence is CATSRESGRYNEQFF. The CDR3 DNA sequence: TGTGCCACCAGCAGAGAGTCAGGGAGGTACAATGAGCAGTTCTTC.

J is TRBJ2-3 and V is TRBV9; no clear D gene. This CDR3 spans 13 amino acids. Trimming pared 0 bases from V and 5 bases from J, leaving 7 bases between. CDR1 SGDLS and CDR2 YYNGEE come from the germline V gene. CDR3 nucleotides: TGTGCCAGCAGCGTAGTATGGGGAGATACGCAGTATTTT. The encoded protein is CASSVVWGDTQYF. Full variable domain (missing parts from reference TRBV9 and TRBJ2-3): DSGVTQTPKHLITATGQRVTLRCSPRSGDLSVYWYQQSLDQGLQFLIQYYNGEERAKGNILERFSAQQFPDLHSELNLSSLELGDSALYFCASSVVWGDTQYFGPGTRLTVL.

The V gene is TRBV11-3, the J gene TRBJ2-7; D gene ambiguous. The V end was cut by 1 base, the J end by 3 bases, with 7 bases between. Germline CDR1 reads SGHNT; CDR2 reads YENEEA. CDR3 length equals 13 residues. This CDR3 reads CASSLAIDYEQYF. In nucleotides, the CDR3 is TGTGCCAGCAGCTTAGCCATAGACTACGAGCAGTACTTC.

The sample holds a few counts of this clonotype. The chain carries TRBV27 and TRBJ2-1; TRBD2 matches at 8 bases. Germline V gene data show CDR1 as MNHEY and CDR2 as SMNVEV (reference sequence). V shed 0 bases and J 4 bases; nucleotides not matched to a gene: 20. This CDR3 comprises 21 residues. CDR3 sequence: CASSLSPGTSFLIHAYNEQFF. The CDR3, as DNA: TGTGCCAGCAGTTTATCCCCCGGGACTAGTTTTCTCATTCACGCTTACAATGAGCAGTTCTTC.

This clonotype was counted between two and nine times. This chain uses TRBV29-1 with TRBJ2-2; D is possibly TRBD2 (5 bases). The CDR3 loop spans 14 amino acids. Germline V gene data show CDR1 as SQVTM and CDR2 as ANQGSEA. CDR3 nucleotide sequence: TGCAGTGGAGCGGACGGCGCGAACACCGGGGAGCTGTTTTTT. This translates into CSGADGANTGELFF.

This clonotype appeared a few times. Sequence at one end of the junction differs from germline and may be a read error. V gene TRBV10-3 combines with J gene TRBJ2-4, with a possible D match to TRBD1 (6 bases). CDR3 size: 16 residues. Germline CDR1 is ENHRY and CDR2 is SYGVKD. CDR3 sequence reads: CAISEMTGLAKNSQYF. CDR3 in DNA: TGTGCCATCAGTGAAATGACAGGTTTAGCCAAAAACAGTCAGTACTTC.